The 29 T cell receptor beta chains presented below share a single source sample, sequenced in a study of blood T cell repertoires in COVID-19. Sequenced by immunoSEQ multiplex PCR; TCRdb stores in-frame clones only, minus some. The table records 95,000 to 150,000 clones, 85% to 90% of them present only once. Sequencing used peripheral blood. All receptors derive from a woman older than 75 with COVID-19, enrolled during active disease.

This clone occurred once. CDR3 sequence reads: CASSQEAGTGELFF. As DNA, the CDR3 is TGCGCCAGCAGCCAAGAGGCGGGCACCGGGGAGCTGTTTTTT. The V gene is TRBV4-1, the J gene TRBJ2-2, with a tentative D call TRBD2 (5 bases). CDR3 length equals 14 residues. Germline assignment: CDR1 MGHRA and CDR2 YSYEKL. V was cut by 0 bases and J by 4 bases, with 6 bases left in between.

CDR3 residues: CASSVDAREGDEQFF. Written as DNA, the CDR3 is TGTGCCAGCAGCGTAGACGCGCGGGAGGGAGATGAGCAGTTCTTC. The chain combines TRBV9 with TRBJ2-1; TRBD2 aligns across 9 bases. The CDR3 covers 15 residues. V lost 0 bases to trimming and J lost 8 bases; unmatched junction nucleotides: 6. Germline CDR1 SGDLS, CDR2 YYNGEE.

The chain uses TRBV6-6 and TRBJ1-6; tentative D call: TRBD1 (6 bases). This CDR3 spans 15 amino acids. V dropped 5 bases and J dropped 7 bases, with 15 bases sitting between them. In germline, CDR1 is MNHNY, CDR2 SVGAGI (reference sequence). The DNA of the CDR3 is TGTGCCAGCAGTCACAACAGGGAAGGCAATTCACCCCTCCACTTT. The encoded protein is CASSHNREGNSPLHF.

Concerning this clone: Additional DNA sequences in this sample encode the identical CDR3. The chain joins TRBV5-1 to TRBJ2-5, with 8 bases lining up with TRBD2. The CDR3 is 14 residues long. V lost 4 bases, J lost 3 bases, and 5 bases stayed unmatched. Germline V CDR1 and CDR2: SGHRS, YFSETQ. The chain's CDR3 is CASSLMGLEETQYF. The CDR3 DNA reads TGCGCCAGCAGCCTCATGGGACTAGAAGAGACCCAGTACTTC.

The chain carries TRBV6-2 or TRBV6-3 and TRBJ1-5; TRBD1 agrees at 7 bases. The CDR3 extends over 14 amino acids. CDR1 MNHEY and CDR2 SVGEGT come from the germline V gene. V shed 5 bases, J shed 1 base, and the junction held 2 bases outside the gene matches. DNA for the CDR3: TGTGCCAGCAGTCAGGGGGGCAGCAATCAGCCCCAGCATTTT. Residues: CASSQGGSNQPQHF.

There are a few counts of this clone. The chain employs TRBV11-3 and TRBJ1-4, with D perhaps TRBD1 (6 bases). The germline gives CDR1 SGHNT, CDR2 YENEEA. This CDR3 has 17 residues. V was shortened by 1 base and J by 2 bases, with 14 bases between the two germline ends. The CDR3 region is CASSLAARGGTNEKLFF. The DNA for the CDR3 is TGTGCCAGCAGCTTAGCGGCCAGGGGTGGGACTAATGAAAAACTGTTTTTT.

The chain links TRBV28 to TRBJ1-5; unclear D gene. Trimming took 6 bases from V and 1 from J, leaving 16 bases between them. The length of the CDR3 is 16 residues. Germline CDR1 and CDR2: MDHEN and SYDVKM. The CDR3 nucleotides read TGTGCCAGCAGCCCCGTCCGCTGGGCAAGCAATCAGCCCCAGCATTTT. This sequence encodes CASSPVRWASNQPQHF.

The CDR3 reads CASSQDGQAGNEQFF. CDR3 in DNA: TGTGCCAGCAGCCAAGATGGACAAGCGGGCAATGAGCAGTTCTTC. V gene TRBV4-2 combines with J gene TRBJ2-1, with D possibly being TRBD2 (6 bases). There are 15 residues in the CDR3. Germline CDR1 and CDR2: LGHNA and YNFKEQ. The germline V and J ends were trimmed by 0 bases and 6 bases, with 12 bases remaining between them.

CDR3 DNA: TGTGCCAGCAGCATCCCCGGGACACGCACAGATACGCAGTATTTT. Protein sequence: CASSIPGTRTDTQYF. J is TRBJ2-3 and V is TRBV5-5; D might be TRBD1 (6 bases). The CDR3 is 15 amino acids. In germline, CDR1 is SGHKS, CDR2 YYEKEE (reference sequence). V was shortened by 4 bases and J by 1 base, with 13 bases between the two germline ends.

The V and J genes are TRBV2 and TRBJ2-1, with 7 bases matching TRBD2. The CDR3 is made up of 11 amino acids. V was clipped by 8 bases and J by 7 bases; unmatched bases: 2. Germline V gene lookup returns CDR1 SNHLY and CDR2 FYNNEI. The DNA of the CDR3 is TGTGCCAGCGGGGGGGGGAATGAGCAGTTCTTC. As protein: CASGGGNEQFF.

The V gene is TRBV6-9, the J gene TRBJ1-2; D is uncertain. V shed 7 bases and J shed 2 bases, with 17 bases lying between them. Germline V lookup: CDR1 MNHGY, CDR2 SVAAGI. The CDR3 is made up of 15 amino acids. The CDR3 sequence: CASKPRKVANYGYTF. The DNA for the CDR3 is TGTGCCAGCAAACCCCGTAAAGTAGCCAACTATGGCTACACCTTC.

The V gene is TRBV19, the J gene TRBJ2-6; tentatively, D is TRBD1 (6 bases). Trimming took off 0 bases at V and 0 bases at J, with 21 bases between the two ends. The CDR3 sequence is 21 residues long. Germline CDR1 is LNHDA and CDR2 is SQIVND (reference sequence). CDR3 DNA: TGTGCCAGTAGTATAGATCGGGCCCGGGCAGGGGCTCGCTCTGGGGCCAACGTCCTGACTTTC. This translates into CASSIDRARAGARSGANVLTF.

The CDR3 coding sequence is TGTGCCAGCAGCGTAGAGGGGCAGGGCCCTGAAGCTTTCTTT. This encodes CASSVEGQGPEAFF. The genes are TRBV9 and TRBJ1-1; possible D gene TRBD1, 5 bases. The V gene's germline CDR1 is SGDLS and CDR2 YYNGEE. The CDR3 spans 14 residues. Trimming took 0 bases from V and 6 from J, leaving 12 bases between them.

CDR3 in DNA: TGTGCCATCAGGGAAGGGCTAGCGGGTTACGAGCAGTACTTC. This translates into CAIREGLAGYEQYF. This chain connects TRBV10-3 to TRBJ2-7; 8 bases match TRBD2. V lost 6 bases, J lost 4 bases, and 8 bases stayed unmatched. Germline lookup yields CDR1 ENHRY and CDR2 SYGVKD. The CDR3 runs 14 residues.

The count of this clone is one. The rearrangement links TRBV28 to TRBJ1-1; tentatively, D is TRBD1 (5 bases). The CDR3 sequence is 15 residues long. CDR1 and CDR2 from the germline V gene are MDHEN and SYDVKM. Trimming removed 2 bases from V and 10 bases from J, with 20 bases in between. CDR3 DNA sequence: TGTGCCAGCAGTTTACCGGGGGGAAGGAGAGAGGGAGCTTTCTTT. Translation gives CASSLPGGRREGAFF.

The CDR3 nucleotides read TGTGCCAGCAGCTTAGTCTCCGGCGCAGGACAAAACACCGGGGAGCTGTTTTTT. Protein sequence: CASSLVSGAGQNTGELFF. The chain uses TRBV7-9 and TRBJ2-2; a weak D match, TRBD1 (5 bases). The CDR3 runs 18 residues. The germline V gene encodes CDR1 SEHNR and CDR2 FQNEAQ (reference sequence). The germline V and J ends were trimmed by 1 base and 2 bases, with 17 bases remaining between them.

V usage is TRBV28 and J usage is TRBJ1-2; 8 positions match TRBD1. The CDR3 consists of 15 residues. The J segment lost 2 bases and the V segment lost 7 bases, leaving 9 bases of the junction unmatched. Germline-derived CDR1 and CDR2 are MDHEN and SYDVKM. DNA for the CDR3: TGTGCCAGCACCCGGACAGGGAAACTCAACTATGGCTACACCTTC. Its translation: CASTRTGKLNYGYTF.

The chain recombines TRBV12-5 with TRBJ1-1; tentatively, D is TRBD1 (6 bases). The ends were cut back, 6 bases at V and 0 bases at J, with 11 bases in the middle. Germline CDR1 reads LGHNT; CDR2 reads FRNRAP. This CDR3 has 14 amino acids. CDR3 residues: CASGLGQLNTEAFF. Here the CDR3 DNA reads TGTGCTAGTGGCTTAGGACAGTTGAACACTGAAGCTTTCTTT.

CDR3 protein: CASSWGLSGRGDTQYF. As DNA, the CDR3 is TGTGCCAGCAGCTGGGGCCTTAGCGGACGGGGAGATACGCAGTATTTT. V and J are TRBV7-2 and TRBJ2-3; D perhaps matches TRBD2 (6 bases). The CDR3 length is 16 residues. CDR1 is SGHTA and CDR2 is FQGNSA in the germline V gene. Trimming took off 4 bases at V and 5 bases at J, with 19 bases between the two ends.

CDR3 sequence reads: CASSQRQTGELFF. CDR3 nucleotide sequence: TGTGCCAGCAGCCAGAGACAGACCGGGGAGCTGTTTTTT. J is TRBJ2-2 and V is TRBV7-9, with D perhaps matching TRBD1 (5 bases). The length of the CDR3 is 13 residues. Trimming pared 5 bases from V and 5 bases from J, leaving 9 bases between. Germline V CDR1 and CDR2: SEHNR, FQNEAQ (reference sequence).

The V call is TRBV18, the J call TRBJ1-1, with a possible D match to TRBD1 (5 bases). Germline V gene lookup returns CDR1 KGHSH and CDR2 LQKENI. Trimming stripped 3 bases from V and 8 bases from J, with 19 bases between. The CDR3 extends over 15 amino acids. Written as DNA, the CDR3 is TGTGCCAGCTCACCCCTACGGGGGGAGGTGAAAGAAGCTTTCTTT. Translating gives CASSPLRGEVKEAFF.

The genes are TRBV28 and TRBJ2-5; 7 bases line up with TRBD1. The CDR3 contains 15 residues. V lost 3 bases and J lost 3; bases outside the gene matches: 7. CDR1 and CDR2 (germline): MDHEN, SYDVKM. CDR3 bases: TGTGCCAGCAGTTTGTTAGGGGGCTGGGAAGAGACCCAGTACTTC. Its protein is CASSLLGGWEETQYF. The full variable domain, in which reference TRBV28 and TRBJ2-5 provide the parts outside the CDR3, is DVKVTQSSRYLVKRTGEKVFLECVQDMDHENMFWYRQDPGLGLRLIYFSYDVKMKEKGDIPEGYSVSREKKERFSLILESASTNQTSMYLCASSLLGGWEETQYFGPGTRLLVL.

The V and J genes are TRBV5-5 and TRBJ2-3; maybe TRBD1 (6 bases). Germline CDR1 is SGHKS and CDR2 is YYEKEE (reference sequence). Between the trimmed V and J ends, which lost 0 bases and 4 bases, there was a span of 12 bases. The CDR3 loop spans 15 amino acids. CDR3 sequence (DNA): TGTGCCAGCAGCTTGGATGACACAGGGCCAGATACGCAGTATTTT. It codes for CASSLDDTGPDTQYF.

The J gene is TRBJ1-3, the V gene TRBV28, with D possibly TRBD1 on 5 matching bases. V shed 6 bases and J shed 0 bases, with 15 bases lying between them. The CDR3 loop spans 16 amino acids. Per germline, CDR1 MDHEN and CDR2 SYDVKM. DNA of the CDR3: TGTGCCAGCAGAGGGGCCGAGCTGATCTCTGGAAACACCATATATTTT. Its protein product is CASRGAELISGNTIYF. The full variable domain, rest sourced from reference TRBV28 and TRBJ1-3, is DVKVTQSSRYLVKRTGEKVFLECVQDMDHENMFWYRQDPGLGLRLIYFSYDVKMKEKGDIPEGYSVSREKKERFSLILESASTNQTSMYLCASRGAELISGNTIYFGEGSWLTVV.

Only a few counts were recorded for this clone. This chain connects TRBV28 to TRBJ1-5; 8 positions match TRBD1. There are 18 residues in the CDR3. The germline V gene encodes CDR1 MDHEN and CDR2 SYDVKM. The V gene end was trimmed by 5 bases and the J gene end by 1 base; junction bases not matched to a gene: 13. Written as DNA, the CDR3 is TGTGCCAGCAGTGGGGGACAGGTAGGGGGAGGGAGCAATCAGCCCCAGCATTTT. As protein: CASSGGQVGGGSNQPQHF.

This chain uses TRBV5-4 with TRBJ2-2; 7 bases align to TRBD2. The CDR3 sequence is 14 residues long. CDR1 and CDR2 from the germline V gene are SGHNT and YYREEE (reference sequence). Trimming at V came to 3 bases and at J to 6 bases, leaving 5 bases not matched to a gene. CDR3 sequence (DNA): TGTGCCAGCAGCTCTGGGGAGGGCCCCGGGGAGCTGTTTTTT. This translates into CASSSGEGPGELFF.

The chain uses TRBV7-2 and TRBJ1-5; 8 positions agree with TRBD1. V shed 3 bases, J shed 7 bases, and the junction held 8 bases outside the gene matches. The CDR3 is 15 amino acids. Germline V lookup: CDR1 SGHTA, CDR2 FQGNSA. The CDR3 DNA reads TGTGCCAGCAGCTTGGACAGGGCCCAGGGGCAGCCCCAGCATTTT. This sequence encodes CASSLDRAQGQPQHF.

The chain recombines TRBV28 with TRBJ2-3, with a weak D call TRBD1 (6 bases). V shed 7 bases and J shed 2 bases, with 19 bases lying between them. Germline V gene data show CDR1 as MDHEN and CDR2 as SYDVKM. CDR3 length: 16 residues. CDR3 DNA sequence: TGTGCCAGCATCCCCGCCCCAGGGGTTTACACAGATACGCAGTATTTT. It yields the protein CASIPAPGVYTDTQYF.

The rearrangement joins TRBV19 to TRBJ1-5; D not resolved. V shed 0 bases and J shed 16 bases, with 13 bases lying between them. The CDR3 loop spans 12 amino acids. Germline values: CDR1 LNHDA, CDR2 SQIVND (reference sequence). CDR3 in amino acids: CASSIDDNLLHF. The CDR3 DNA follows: TGTGCCAGTAGTATAGATGACAATCTATTACATTTT.